What follows describes a single TCR beta chain. The data originate from a study of blood T cell repertoires in COVID-19. Overall study: COVID-19 samples, acute and convalescent, were from the United States, Italy and Spain.

One Seattle source followed patients from active infection through their disease course. The method was immunoSEQ multiplex PCR; TCRdb's version includes in-frame clones alone and lacks a portion of them. In the table there are 270,000 or so clones, roughly 80% of which are singletons. V lost 3 bases, J lost 2 bases, and 16 bases lay in between. Germline V gives CDR1 SGHDN, CDR2 FVKESK. This CDR3 spans 16 amino acids. The rearrangement links TRBV14 to TRBJ1-1, with D tentatively TRBD1 (6 bases). Sequenced sample: peripheral blood. This sequence originates from a human donor with COVID-19, enrolled during active disease. The donor label of this sample is uncertain. CDR3 bases: TGTGCCAGCAGCCATTCCAGGGGCATACAAAACACTGAAGCTTTCTTT. The encoded protein is CASSHSRGIQNTEAFF.